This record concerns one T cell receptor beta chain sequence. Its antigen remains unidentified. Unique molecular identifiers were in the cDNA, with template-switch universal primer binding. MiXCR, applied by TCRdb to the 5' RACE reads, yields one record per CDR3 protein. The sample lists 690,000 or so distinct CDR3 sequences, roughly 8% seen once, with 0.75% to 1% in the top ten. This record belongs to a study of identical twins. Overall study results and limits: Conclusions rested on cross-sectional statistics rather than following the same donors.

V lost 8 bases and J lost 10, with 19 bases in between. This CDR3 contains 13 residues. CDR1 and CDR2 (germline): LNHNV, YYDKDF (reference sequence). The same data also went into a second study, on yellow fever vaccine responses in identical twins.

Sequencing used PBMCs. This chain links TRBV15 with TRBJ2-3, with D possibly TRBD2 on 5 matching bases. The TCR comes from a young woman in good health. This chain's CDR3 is CATPWATSFAQYF. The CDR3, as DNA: TGTGCCACCCCATGGGCAACTAGTTTTGCGCAGTATTTT. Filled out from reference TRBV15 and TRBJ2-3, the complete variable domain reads DAMVIQNPRYQVTQFGKPVTLSCSQTLNHNVMYWYQQKSSQAPKLLFHYYDKDFNNEADTPDNFQSRRPNTSFCFLDIRSPGLGDTAMYLCATPWATSFAQYFGPGTRLTVL.